Listed below are T cell receptor beta chains from one sample, sequenced in a study of cytomegalovirus exposure and HLA in healthy donors. The assay was immunoSEQ multiplex PCR, and TCRdb's table has in-frame clones only and misses some. This table holds more than 45,000 clones, 70% to 85% found once. The specimen sequenced was PBMCs. The receptors originated from a man aged 50-60 years in good health and CMV-seronegative. The CDR3 runs from the conserved cysteine through the conserved F or W. A D gene is named only where the DNA matches it firmly.

TRBJ2-5	TRBV7-3	TRBD1	CASSILGQERETQYF	TGTGCCAGCAGCATCCTGGGACAGGAGCGGGAGACCCAGTACTTC
TRBJ2-1	TRBV5-8	.	CASSQWGLNEQFF	TGTGCCAGCAGCCAATGGGGGCTGAATGAGCAGTTCTTC
TRBJ1-4	TRBV5-6	TRBD1	CASRGAGGTNEKLFF	TGTGCCAGCAGGGGAGCAGGGGGCACTAATGAAAAACTGTTTTTT
TRBJ2-7	TRBV11-2	.	CASSLVELNEQYF	TGTGCCAGCAGCTTAGTTGAGCTCAACGAGCAGTACTTC
TRBJ2-3	TRBV5-4	.	CASSLVGGAEDTQYF	TGTGCCAGCAGCTTGGTGGGGGGGGCCGAGGATACGCAGTATTTT
TRBJ1-4	TRBV9	.	CASSVAGGKLFF	TGTGCCAGCAGCGTAGCTGGGGGGAAACTGTTTTTT
TRBJ2-7	TRBV6-1	.	CASRRGSSYEQYF	TGTGCCAGCAGGCGGGGTTCGTCCTACGAGCAGTACTTC
TRBJ1-6	TRBV5-1	TRBD1	CASSRDRANSPLHF	TGCGCCAGCAGTCGGGACAGGGCTAATTCACCCCTCCACTTT
TRBJ1-4	TRBV19	.	CASSRRAELGKLFF	TGTGCCAGTAGTAGGCGGGCGGAGCTAGGAAAACTGTTTTTT
TRBJ1-2	TRBV7-2	.	CASSPDGGANGYTF	TGTGCCAGCAGCCCAGACGGAGGGGCGAATGGCTACACCTTC
TRBJ2-7	TRBV7-8	TRBD2	CASSLITSDYEQYF	TGTGCCAGCAGCTTAATAACTAGCGACTACGAGCAGTACTTC
TRBJ2-7	TRBV19	.	CASSHPGFQGSTYEQYF	TGTGCCAGTAGCCATCCCGGCTTCCAGGGGTCTACCTACGAGCAGTACTTC
TRBJ2-7	TRBV9	TRBD2	CASSAWTSGEQYF	TGTGCCAGCAGCGCTTGGACTAGCGGCGAGCAGTACTTC
TRBJ1-1	TRBV18	TRBD1	CASSPGQGALTLHF	TGTGCCAGCTCACCAGGACAGGGGGCCCTTACCTTGCACTTT